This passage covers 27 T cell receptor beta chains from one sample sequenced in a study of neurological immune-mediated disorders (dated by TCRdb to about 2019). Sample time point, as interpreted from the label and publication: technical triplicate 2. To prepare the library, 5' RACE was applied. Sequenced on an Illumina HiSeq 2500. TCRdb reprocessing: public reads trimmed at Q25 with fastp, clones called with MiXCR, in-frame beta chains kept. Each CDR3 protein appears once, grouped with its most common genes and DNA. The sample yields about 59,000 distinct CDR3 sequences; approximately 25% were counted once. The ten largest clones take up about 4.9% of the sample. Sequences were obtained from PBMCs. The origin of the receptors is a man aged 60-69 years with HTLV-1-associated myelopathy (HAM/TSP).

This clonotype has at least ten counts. The CDR3 sequence is CASSLSPLVWYEQYF. CDR3 DNA: TGTGCCAGCAGTTTATCCCCTTTGGTTTGGTACGAGCAGTACTTC. This chain joins TRBV12-3 or TRBV12-4 and TRBJ2-7; D remains ambiguous. V was cut by 2 bases and J by 4 bases, with 15 bases left in between. CDR3 size: 15 residues.

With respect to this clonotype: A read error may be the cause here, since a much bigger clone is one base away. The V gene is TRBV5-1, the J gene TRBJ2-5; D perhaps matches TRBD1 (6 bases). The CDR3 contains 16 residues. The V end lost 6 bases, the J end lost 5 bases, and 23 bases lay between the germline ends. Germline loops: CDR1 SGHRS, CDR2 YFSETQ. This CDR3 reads CASTKPDGSQGETQYF. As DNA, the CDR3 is TGCGCCAGCACCAAACCGGATGGAAGCCAGGGGGAGACCCAGTACTTC. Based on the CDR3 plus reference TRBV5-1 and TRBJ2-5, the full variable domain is KAGVTQTPRYLIKTRGQQVTLSCSPISGHRSVSWYQQTPGQGLQFLFEYFSETQRNKGNFPGRFSGRQFSNSRSEMNVSTLELGDSALYLCASTKPDGSQGETQYFGPGTRLLVL.

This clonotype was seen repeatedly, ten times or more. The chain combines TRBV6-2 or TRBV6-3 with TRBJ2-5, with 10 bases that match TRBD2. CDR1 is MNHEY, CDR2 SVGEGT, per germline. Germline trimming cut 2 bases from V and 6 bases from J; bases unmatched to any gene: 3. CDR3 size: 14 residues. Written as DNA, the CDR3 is TGTGCCAGCAGTTACGGGACTAGCGAGAAGACCCAGTACTTC. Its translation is CASSYGTSEKTQYF.

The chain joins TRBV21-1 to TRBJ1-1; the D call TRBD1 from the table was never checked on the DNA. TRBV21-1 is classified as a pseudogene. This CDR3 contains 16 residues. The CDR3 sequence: CASKVSCRERNTEAFF. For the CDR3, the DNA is TGTGCCAGCAAAGTGTCTTGTCGGGAAAGGAACACTGAAGCTTTCTTT.

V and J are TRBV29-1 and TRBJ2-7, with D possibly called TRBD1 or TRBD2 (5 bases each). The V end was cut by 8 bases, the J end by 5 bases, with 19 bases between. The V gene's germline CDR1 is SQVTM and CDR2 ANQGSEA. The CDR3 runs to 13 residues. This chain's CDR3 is CSSGGREKHEQYF. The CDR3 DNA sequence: TGCAGCTCTGGAGGCAGGGAGAAGCACGAGCAGTACTTC.

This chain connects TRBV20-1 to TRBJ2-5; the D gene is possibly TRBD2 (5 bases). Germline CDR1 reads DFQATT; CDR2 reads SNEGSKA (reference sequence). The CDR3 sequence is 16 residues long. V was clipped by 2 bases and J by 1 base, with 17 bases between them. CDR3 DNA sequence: TGCAGTGCTAGATCAGAGGGAACCTCCCTCCAAGAGACCCAGTACTTC. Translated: CSARSEGTSLQETQYF.

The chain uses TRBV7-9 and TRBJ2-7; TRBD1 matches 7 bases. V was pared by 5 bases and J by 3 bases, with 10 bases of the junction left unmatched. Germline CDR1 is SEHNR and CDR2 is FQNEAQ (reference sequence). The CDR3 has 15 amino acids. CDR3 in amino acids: CASSPRTGSRYEQYF. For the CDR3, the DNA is TGTGCCAGCAGCCCGAGGACAGGCTCCCGCTACGAGCAGTACTTC. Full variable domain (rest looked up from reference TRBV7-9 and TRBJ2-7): DTGVSQNPRHKITKRGQNVTFRCDPISEHNRLYWYRQTLGQGPEFLTYFQNEAQLEKSRLLSDRFSAERPKGSFSTLEIQRTEQGDSAMYLCASSPRTGSRYEQYFGPGTRLTVT.

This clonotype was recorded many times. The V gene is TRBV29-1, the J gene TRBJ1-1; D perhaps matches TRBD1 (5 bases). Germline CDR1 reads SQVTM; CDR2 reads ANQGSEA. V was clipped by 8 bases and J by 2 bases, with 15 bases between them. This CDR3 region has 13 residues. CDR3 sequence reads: CSHNWGPNTEAFF. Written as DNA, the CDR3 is TGCAGCCACAACTGGGGCCCAAACACTGAAGCTTTCTTT. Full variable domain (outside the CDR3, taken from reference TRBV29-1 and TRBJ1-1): SAVISQKPSRDICQRGTSLTIQCQVDSQVTMMFWYRQQPGQSLTLIATANQGSEATYESGFVIDKFPISRPNLTFSTLTVSNMSPEDSSIYLCSHNWGPNTEAFFGQGTRLTVV.

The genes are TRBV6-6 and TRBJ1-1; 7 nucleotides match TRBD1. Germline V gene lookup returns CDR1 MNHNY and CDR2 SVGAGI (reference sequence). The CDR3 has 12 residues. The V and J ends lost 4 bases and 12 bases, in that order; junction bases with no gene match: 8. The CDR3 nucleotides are TGTGCCAGCAGTTTAGGCGACAGGGAGACTTTCTTT. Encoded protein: CASSLGDRETFF.

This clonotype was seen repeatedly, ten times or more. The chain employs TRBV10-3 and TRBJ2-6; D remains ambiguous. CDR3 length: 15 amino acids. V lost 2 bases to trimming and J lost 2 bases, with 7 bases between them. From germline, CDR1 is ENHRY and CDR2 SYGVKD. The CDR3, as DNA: TGTGCCATCAGTGAGGGCCAGCCTGGGGCCAACGTCCTGACTTTC. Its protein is CAISEGQPGANVLTF.

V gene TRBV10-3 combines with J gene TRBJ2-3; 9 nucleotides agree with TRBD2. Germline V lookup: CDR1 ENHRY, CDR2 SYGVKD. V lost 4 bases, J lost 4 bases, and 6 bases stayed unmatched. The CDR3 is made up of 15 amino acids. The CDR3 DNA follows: TGTGCCATCAGTGGGGCTAGCGGGACGCCAGATACGCAGTATTTT. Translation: CAISGASGTPDTQYF.

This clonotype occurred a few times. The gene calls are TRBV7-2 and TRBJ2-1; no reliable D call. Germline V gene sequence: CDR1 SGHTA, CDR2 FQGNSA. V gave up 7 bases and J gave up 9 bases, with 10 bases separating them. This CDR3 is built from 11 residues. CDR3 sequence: CASTPLGEQFF. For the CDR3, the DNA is TGTGCCAGCACCCCCCTGGGTGAGCAGTTCTTC.

This CDR3 is CSALPSGSSDTQYF. In nucleotides, the CDR3 is TGCAGTGCTTTACCTAGCGGGAGCTCAGATACGCAGTATTTT. The chain carries TRBV20-1 and TRBJ2-3, with 10 nucleotides matching TRBD2. The CDR3 runs 14 residues. Unmatched junction bases numbered 6, after V lost 5 bases and J lost 4 bases. The germline CDR1 and CDR2 sequences are DFQATT and SNEGSKA (reference sequence).

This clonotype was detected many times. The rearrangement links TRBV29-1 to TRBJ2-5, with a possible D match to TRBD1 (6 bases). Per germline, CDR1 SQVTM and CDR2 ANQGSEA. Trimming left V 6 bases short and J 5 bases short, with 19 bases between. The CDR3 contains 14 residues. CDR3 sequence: CSVSGQTTGETQYF. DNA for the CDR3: TGCAGCGTGAGTGGACAGACCACGGGGGAGACCCAGTACTTC.

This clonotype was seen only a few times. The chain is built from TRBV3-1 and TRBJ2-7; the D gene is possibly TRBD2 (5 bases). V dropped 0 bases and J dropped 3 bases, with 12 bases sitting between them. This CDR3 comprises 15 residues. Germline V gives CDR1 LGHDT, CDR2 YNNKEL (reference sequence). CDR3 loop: CASSQDRTGIYEQYF. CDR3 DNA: TGTGCCAGCAGCCAAGACAGAACGGGGATCTACGAGCAGTACTTC.

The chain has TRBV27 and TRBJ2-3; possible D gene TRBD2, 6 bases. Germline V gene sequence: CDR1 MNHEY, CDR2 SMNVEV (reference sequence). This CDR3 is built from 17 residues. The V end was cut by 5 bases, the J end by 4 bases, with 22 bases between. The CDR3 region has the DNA TGTGCCAGCAGTCCTGGGCGAGGGAGGCTCCTAGCAGATACGCAGTATTTT. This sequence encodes CASSPGRGRLLADTQYF.

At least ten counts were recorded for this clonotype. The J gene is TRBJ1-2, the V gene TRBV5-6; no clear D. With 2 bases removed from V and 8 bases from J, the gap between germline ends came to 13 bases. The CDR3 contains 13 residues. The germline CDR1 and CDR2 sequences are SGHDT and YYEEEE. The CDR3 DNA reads TGTGCCAGCAGCTTTTCCGTACGAGAAGGCTACACCTTC. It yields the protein CASSFSVREGYTF.

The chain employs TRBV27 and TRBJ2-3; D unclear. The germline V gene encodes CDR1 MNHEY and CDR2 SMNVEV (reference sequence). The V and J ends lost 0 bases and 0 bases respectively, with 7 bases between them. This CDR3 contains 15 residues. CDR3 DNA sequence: TGTGCCAGCAGTTTATCGCCACCGAGCACAGATACGCAGTATTTT. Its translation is CASSLSPPSTDTQYF.

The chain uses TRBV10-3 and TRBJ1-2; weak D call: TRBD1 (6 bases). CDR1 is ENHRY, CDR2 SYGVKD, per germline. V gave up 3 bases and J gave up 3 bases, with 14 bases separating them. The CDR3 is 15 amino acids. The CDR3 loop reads CAISDRGRGDYGYTF. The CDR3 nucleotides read TGTGCCATCAGTGATAGGGGCAGGGGCGACTATGGCTACACCTTC.

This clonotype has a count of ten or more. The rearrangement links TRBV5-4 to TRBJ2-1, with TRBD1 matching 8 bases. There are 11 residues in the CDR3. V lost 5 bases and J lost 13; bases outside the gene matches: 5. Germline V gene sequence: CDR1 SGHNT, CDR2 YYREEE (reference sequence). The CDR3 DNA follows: TGTGCCAGCAGTTCTGACAGGGGACAGTTCTTC. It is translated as CASSSDRGQFF.

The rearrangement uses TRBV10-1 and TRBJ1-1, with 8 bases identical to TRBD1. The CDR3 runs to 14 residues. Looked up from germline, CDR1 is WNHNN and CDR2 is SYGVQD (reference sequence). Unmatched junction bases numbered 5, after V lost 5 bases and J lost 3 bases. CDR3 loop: CASSRQGTDTEAFF. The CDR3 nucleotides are TGCGCCAGCAGTCGACAGGGGACGGACACTGAAGCTTTCTTT.

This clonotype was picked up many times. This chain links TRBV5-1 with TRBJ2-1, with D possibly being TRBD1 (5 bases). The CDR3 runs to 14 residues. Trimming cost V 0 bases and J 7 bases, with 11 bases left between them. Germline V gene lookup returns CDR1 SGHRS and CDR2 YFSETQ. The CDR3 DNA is TGCGCCAGCAGCTTGGCCCAGGGTTCGAATGAGCAGTTCTTC. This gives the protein CASSLAQGSNEQFF.

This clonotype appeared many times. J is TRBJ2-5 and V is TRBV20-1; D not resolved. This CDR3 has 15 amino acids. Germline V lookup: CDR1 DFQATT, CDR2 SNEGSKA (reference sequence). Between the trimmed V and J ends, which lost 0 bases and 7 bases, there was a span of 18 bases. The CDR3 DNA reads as TGCAGTGCTAGAGATCCCTTGACCCCCCCGGGGACCCAGTACTTC. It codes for CSARDPLTPPGTQYF.

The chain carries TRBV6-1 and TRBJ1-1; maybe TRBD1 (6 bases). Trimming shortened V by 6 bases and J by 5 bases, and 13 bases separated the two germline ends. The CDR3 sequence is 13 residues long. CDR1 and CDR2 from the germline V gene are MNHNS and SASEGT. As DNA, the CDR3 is TGTGCCAGCAGATTGGATACAGGGACTGAAGCTTTCTTT. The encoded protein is CASRLDTGTEAFF.

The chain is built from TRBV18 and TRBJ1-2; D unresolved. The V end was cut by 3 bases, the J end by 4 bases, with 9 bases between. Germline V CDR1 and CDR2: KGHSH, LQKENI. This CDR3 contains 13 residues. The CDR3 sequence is CASSPPGGYGYTF. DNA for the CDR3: TGTGCCAGCTCACCCCCCGGAGGCTATGGCTACACCTTC.

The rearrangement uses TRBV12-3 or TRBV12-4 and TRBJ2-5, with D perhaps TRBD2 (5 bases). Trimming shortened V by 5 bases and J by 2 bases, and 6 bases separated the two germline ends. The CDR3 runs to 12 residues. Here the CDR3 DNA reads TGTGCCAGCAGTGGAGGACAAGAGACCCAGTACTTC. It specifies CASSGGQETQYF.

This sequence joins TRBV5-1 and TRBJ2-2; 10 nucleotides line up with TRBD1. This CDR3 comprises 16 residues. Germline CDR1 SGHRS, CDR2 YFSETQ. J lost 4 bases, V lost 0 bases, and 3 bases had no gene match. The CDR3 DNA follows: TGCGCCAGCAGCTTGGATGGACAGGGGGGCACCGGGGAGCTGTTTTTT. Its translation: CASSLDGQGGTGELFF.